One T cell receptor (beta chain) is described in this entry. This specimen comes from a study of monozygotic twins with inflammatory bowel disease. Looked up from germline, CDR1 is MNHNS and CDR2 is SASEGT. The CDR3 has 16 amino acids. TCRdb reprocessed the 5' RACE reads and reports one entry per CDR3 protein, with no DNA. This sample's table reports more than 85,000 distinct CDR3 sequences. This sequence joins TRBV6-1 and TRBJ1-2; with no DNA, the TCRdb D assignment of TRBD1 cannot be verified. Sequencing was performed on blood. The origin of this receptor is a human donor with ulcerative colitis or Crohn's disease, or a healthy co-twin of an affected twin (not recorded which). CDR3 sequence reads: CASSLRTGNVYYGYTF.